There are many counts of the clone carrying this T cell receptor (beta chain). Its antigen is unknown. CDR3 length equals 12 residues. V gave up 7 bases and J gave up 3 bases, with 9 bases separating them. Germline CDR1 is SQVTM and CDR2 is ANQGSEA. These data are taken from a study of early T cells in non-severe SARS-CoV-2 infection. Unique molecular identifiers (one per individual cDNA molecule) were attached. MiXCR, run by TCRdb on the 5' RACE reads, gives a single entry per CDR3 protein. Seen here are just over 60,000 distinct CDR3 sequences, approximately 10% observed once, and the top ten hold 1.2%. Study findings and constraints: Lookups in VDJdb leaned toward anti-spike CD8 responses and missed private and CD4 specificities.

This chain links TRBV29-1 with TRBJ2-2; the D gene is possibly TRBD2 (5 bases). Sequenced input: whole blood. The clonotype comes from an adult who was a healthcare worker with PCR-confirmed SARS-CoV-2 infection or an uninfected control (not recorded which). DNA for the CDR3: TGCAGCGGCGGGTCTTACACCGGGGAGCTGTTTTTT. Its protein product is CSGGSYTGELFF.